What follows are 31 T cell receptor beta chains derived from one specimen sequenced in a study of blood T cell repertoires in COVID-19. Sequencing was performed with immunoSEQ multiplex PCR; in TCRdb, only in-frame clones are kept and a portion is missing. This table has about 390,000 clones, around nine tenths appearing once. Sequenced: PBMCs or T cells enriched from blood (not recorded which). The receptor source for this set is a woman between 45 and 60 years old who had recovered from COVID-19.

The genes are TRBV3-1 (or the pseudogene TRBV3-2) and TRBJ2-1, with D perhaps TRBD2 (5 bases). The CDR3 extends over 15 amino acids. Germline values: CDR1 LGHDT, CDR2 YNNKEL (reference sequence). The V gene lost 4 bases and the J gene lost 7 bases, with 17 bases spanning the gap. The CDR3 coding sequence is TGTGCCAGCAGCCTCCGAGGCATGCTAGCAAATGAGCAGTTCTTC. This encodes CASSLRGMLANEQFF.

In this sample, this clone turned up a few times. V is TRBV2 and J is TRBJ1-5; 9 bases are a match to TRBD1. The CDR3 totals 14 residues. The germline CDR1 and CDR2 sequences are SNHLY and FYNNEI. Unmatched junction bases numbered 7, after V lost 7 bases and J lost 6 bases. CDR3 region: CASTDRGSFQPQHF. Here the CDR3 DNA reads TGTGCCAGCACGGACAGGGGCTCCTTTCAGCCCCAGCATTTT.

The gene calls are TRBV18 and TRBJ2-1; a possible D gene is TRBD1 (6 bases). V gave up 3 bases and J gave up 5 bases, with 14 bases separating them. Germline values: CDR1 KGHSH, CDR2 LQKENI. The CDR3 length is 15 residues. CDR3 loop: CASSPGAVSNNEQFF. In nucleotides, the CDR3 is TGTGCCAGCTCACCGGGGGCGGTATCGAACAATGAGCAGTTCTTC.

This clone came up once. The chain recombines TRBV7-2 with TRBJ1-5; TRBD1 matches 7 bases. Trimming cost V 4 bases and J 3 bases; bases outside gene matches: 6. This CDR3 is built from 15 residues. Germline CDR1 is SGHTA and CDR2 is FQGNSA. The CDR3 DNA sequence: TGTGCCAGCAGCTCTGGACAGGTAGTCAATCAGCCCCAGCATTTT. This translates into CASSSGQVVNQPQHF.

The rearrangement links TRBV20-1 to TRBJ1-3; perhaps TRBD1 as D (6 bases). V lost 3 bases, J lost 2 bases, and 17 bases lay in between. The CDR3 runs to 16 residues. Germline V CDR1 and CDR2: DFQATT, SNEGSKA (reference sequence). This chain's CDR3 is CSASRIIQGAGNTIYF. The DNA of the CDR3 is TGCAGTGCTAGTAGGATAATACAGGGTGCTGGAAACACCATATATTTT.

CDR3 amino acids: CASSIYEDNWSQPQHF. Written as DNA, the CDR3 is TGTGCCAGTAGTATCTACGAGGACAACTGGAGTCAGCCCCAGCATTTT. This chain connects TRBV19 to TRBJ1-5; tentative D call: TRBD1 (5 bases). Trimming pared 3 bases from V and 6 bases from J, leaving 18 bases between. This CDR3 has 16 amino acids. Germline values: CDR1 LNHDA, CDR2 SQIVND (reference sequence).

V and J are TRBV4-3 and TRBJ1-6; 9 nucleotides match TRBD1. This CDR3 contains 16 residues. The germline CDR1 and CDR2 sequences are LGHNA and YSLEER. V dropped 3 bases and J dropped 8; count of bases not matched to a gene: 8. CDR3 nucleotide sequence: TGCGCCAGCAGCCACGAGCCGGGACAGGGATATTCACCCCTCCACTTT. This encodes CASSHEPGQGYSPLHF.

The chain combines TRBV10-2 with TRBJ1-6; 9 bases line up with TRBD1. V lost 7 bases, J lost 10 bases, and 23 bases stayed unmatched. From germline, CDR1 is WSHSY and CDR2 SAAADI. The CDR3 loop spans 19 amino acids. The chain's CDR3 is CASNTRPGQGIHWESPLHF. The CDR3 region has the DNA TGCGCCAGCAATACGCGTCCGGGACAGGGTATTCATTGGGAGTCACCCCTCCACTTT.

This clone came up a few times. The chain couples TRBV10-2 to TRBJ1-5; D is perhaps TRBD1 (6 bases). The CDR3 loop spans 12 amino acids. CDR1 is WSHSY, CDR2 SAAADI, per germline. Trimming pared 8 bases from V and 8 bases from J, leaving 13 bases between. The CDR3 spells CASQAGAEPQHF. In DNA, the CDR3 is TGCGCCAGCCAAGCGGGGGCAGAGCCCCAGCATTTT.

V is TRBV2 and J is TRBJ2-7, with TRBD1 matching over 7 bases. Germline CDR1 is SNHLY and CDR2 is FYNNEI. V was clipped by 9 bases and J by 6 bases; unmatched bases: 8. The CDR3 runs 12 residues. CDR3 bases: TGTGCCAGTTTAGGGGGCTCGGGCGAGCAGTACTTC. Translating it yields CASLGGSGEQYF.

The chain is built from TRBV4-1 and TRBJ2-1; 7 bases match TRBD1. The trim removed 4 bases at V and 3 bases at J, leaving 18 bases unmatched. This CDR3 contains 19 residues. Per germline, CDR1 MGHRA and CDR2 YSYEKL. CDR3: CASSPFPGGVQGDYNEQFF. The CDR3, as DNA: TGCGCCAGCAGCCCTTTCCCAGGGGGAGTTCAAGGGGACTACAATGAGCAGTTCTTC.

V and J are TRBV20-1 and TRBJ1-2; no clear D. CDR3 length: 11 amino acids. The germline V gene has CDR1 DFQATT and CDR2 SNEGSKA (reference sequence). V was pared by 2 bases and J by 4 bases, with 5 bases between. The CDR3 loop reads CSARRAYGYTF. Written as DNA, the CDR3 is TGCAGTGCTAGACGAGCCTATGGCTACACCTTC.

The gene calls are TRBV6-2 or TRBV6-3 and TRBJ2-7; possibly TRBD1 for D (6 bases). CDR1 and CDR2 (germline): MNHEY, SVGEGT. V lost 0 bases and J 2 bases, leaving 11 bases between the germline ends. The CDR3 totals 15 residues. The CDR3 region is CASSYSKWTAYEQYF. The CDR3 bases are TGTGCCAGCAGTTACTCGAAGTGGACAGCCTACGAGCAGTACTTC.

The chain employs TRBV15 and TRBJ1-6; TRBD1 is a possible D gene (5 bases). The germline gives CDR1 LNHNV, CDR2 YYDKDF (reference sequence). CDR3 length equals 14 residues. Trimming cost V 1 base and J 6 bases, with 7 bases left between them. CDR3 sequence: CATSRGQINSPLHF. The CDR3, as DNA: TGTGCCACCAGCAGAGGACAGATTAATTCACCCCTCCACTTT.

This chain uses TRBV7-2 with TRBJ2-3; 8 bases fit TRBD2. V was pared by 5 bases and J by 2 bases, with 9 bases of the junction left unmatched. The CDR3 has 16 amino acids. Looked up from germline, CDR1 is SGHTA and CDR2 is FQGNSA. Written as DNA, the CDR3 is TGTGCCAGCAGCCCACCGGGGGGGGCACCCACAGATACGCAGTATTTT. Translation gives CASSPPGGAPTDTQYF.

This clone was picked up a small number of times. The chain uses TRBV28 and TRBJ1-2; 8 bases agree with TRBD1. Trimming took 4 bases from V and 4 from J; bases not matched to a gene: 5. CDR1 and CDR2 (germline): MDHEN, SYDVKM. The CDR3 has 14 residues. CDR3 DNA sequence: TGTGCCAGCAGTTCGATAGGACAGGGCTATGGCTACACCTTC. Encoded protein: CASSSIGQGYGYTF.

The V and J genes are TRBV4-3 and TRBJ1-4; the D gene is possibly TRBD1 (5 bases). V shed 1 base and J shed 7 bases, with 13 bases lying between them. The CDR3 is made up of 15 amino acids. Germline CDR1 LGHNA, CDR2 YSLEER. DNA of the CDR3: TGCGCCAGCAGCCAAGGGGGGGGTAGGTTTGAAAAACTGTTTTTT. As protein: CASSQGGGRFEKLFF.

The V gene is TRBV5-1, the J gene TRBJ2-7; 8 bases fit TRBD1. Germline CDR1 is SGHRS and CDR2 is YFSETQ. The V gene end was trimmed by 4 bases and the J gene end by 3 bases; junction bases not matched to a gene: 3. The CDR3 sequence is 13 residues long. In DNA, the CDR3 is TGCGCCAGCAGCGCGGACAGGGTCTACGAGCAGTACTTC. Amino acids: CASSADRVYEQYF.

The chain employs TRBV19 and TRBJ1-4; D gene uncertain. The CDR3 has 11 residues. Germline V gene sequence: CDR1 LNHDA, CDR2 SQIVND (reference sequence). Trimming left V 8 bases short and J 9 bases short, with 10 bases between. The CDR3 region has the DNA TGTGCCAGTGTGTGGAGGAAAAAACTGTTTTTT. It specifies CASVWRKKLFF.

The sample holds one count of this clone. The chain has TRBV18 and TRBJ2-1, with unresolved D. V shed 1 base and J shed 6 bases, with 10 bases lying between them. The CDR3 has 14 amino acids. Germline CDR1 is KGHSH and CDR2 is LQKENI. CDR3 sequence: CASSPRAATNEQFF. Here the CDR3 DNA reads TGTGCCAGCTCACCACGCGCCGCTACCAATGAGCAGTTCTTC.

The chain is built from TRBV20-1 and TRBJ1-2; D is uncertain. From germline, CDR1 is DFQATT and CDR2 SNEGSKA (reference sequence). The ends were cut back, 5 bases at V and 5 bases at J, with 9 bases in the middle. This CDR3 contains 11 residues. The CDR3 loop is CSAAPEYGYTF. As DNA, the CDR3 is TGCAGTGCTGCTCCCGAGTATGGCTACACCTTC.

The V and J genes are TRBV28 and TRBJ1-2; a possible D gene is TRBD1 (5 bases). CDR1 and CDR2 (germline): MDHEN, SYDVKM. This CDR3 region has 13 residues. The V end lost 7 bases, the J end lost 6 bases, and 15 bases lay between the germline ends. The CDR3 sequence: CASKGVMLDGYTF. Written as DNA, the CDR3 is TGTGCCAGCAAAGGGGTGATGCTGGATGGCTACACCTTC.

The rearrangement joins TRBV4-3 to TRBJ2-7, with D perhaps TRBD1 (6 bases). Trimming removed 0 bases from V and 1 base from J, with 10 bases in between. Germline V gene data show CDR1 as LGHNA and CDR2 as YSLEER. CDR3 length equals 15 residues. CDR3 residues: CASSQDRDISYEQYF. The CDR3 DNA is TGCGCCAGCAGCCAAGATAGGGACATTTCCTACGAGCAGTACTTC.

The CDR3 region is CASTIEGSSWGSYNEQFF. The DNA of the CDR3 is TGTGCCAGCACCATAGAGGGCTCTAGCTGGGGCTCCTACAATGAGCAGTTCTTC. V gene TRBV7-9 combines with J gene TRBJ2-1; perhaps TRBD2 as D (5 bases). From germline, CDR1 is SEHNR and CDR2 FQNEAQ (reference sequence). V gave up 7 bases and J gave up 0 bases, with 22 bases separating them. The CDR3 loop spans 18 amino acids.

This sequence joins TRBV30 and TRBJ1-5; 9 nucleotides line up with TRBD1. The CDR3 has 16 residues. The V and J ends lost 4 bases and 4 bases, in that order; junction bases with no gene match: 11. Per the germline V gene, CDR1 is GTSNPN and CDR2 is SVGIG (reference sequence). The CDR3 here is CAWIGKDRGKNQPQHF. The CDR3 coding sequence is TGTGCCTGGATTGGCAAGGACAGGGGCAAAAATCAGCCCCAGCATTTT.

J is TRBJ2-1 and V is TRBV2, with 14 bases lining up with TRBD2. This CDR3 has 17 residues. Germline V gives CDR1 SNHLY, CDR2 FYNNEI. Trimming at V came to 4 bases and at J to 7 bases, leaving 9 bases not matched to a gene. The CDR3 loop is CASSARRTSGGLNEQFF. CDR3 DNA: TGTGCCAGCAGTGCAAGAAGGACTAGCGGGGGGCTTAATGAGCAGTTCTTC. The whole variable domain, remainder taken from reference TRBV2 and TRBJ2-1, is EPEVTQTPSHQVTQMGQEVILRCVPISNHLYFYWYRQILGQKVEFLVSFYNNEISEKSEIFDDQFSVERPDGSNFTLKIRSTKLEDSAMYFCASSARRTSGGLNEQFFGPGTRLTVL.

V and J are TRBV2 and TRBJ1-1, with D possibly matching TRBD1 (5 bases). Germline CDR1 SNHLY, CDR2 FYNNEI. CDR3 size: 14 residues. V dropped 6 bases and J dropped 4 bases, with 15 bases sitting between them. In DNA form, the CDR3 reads TGTGCCAGCAGGGGTTTCGACAGCCGCACTGAAGCTTTCTTT. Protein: CASRGFDSRTEAFF.

This CDR3 reads CASSPGTVVYGYTF. The CDR3 DNA follows: TGTGCCAGCAGCCCAGGGACAGTGGTTTATGGCTACACCTTC. The chain is built from TRBV6-2 or TRBV6-3 and TRBJ1-2; 7 bases are a match to TRBD1. Trimming at V came to 6 bases and at J to 5 bases, leaving 9 bases not matched to a gene. The germline V gene has CDR1 MNHEY and CDR2 SVGEGT. The CDR3 consists of 14 residues.

The CDR3 nucleotides are TGTGCCACCAGGGGGGAGGACACTCACACCGGGGAGCTGTTTTTT. This codes for CATRGEDTHTGELFF. This sequence joins TRBV24-1 and TRBJ2-2; TRBD2 is a possible D gene (6 bases). Trimming pared 7 bases from V and 3 bases from J, leaving 14 bases between. The CDR3 extends over 15 amino acids. Germline CDR1 and CDR2: KGHDR and SFDVKD.

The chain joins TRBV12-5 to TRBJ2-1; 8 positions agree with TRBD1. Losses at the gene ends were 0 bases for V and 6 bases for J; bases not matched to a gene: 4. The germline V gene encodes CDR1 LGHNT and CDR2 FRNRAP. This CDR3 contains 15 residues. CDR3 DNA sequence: TGTGCTAGTGGTTTGGTGTGGACAGGGATCAATGAGCAGTTCTTC. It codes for CASGLVWTGINEQFF.

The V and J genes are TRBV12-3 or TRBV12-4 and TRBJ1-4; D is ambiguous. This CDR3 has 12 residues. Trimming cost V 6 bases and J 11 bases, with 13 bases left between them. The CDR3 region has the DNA TGTGCCAGCAGGTCTGCGGGGAGGAAACTGTTTTTT. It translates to CASRSAGRKLFF.